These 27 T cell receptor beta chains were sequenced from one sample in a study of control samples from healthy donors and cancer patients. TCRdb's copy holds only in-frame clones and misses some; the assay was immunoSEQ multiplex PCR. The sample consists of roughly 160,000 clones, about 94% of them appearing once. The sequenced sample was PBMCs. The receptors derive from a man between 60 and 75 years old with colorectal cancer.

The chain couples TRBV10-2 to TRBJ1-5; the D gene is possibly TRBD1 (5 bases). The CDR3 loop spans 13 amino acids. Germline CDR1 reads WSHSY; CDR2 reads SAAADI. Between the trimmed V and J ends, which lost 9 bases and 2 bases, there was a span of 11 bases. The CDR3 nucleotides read TGCGCCAGTACAGACAGTGGCAATCAGCCCCAGCATTTT. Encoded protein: CASTDSGNQPQHF.

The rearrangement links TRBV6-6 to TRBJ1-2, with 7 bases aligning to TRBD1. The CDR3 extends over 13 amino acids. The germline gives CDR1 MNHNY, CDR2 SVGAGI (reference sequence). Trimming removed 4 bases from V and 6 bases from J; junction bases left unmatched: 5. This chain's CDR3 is CASSSQGLDGYTF. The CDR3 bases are TGTGCCAGCAGTTCACAGGGGCTCGATGGCTACACCTTC.

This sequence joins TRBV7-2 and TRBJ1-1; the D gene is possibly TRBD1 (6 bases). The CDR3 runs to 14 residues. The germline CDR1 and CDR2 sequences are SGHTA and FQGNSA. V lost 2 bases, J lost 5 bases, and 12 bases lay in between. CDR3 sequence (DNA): TGTGCCAGCAGCTTAAGAACAGGGCGGACTGAAGCTTTCTTT. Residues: CASSLRTGRTEAFF.

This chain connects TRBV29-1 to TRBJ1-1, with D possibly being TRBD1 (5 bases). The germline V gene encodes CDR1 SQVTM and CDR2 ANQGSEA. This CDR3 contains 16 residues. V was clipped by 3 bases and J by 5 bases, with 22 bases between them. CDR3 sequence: CSVEYPGRGTRTEAFF. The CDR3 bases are TGCAGCGTTGAGTATCCGGGACGGGGAACGAGAACTGAAGCTTTCTTT.

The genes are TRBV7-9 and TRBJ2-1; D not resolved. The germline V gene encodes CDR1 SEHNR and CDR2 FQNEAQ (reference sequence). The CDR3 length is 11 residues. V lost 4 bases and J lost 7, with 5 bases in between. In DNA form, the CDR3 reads TGTGCCAGCAGCTGGGCTAATGAGCAGTTCTTC. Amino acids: CASSWANEQFF.

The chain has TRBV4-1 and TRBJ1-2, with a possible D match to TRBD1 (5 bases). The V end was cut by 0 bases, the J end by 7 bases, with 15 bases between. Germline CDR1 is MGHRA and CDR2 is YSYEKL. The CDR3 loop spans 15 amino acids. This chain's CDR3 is CASSQEGQVRGGYTF. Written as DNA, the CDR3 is TGCGCCAGCAGCCAAGAGGGGCAGGTTAGGGGTGGCTACACCTTC.

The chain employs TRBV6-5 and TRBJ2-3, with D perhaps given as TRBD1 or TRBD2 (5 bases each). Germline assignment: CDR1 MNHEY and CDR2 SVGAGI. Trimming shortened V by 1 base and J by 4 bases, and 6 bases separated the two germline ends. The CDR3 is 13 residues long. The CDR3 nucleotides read TGTGCCAGCAGTTACTTGGGGGCAGATACGCAGTATTTT. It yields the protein CASSYLGADTQYF.

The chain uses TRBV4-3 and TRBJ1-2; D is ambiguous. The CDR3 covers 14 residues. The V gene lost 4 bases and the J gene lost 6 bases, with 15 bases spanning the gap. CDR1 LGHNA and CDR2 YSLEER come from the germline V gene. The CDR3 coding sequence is TGCGCCAGCAGCCCCGTTGTCAGCGGTGATGGCTACACCTTC. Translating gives CASSPVVSGDGYTF.

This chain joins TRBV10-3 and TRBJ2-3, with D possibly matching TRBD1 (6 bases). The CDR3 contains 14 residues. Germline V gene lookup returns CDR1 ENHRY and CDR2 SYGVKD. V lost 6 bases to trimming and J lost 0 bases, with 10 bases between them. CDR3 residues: CAISPGQSTDTQYF. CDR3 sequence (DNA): TGTGCCATCAGCCCTGGACAGAGCACAGATACGCAGTATTTT.

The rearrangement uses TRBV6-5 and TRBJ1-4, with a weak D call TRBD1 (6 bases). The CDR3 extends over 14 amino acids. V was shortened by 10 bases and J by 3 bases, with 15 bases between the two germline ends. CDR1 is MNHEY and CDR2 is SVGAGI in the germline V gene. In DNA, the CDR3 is TGTGCCACCTTGTACAGGGAGGCTAATGAAAAACTGTTTTTT. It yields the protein CATLYREANEKLFF.

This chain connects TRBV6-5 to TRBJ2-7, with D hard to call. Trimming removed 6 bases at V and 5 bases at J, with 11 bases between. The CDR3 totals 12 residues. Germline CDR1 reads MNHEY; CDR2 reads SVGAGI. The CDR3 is CASSHQENEQYF. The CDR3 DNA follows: TGTGCCAGCAGCCACCAGGAGAACGAGCAGTACTTC.

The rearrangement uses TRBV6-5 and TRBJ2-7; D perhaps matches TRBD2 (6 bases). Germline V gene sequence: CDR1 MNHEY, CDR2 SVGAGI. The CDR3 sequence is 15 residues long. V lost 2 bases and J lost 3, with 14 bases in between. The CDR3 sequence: CASSYEAGRLYEQYF. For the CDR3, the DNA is TGTGCCAGCAGTTACGAGGCAGGGAGGCTCTACGAGCAGTACTTC.

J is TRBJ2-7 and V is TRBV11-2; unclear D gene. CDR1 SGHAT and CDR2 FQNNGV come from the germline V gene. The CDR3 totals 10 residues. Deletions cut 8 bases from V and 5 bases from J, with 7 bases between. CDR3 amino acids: CASSRHEQYF. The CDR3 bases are TGTGCCAGCTCGAGGCACGAGCAGTACTTC.

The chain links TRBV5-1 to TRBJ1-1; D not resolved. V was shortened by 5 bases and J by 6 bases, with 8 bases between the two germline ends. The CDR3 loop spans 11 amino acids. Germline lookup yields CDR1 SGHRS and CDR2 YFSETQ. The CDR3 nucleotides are TGCGCCAGCAGGGAGAGCGCTGAAGCTTTCTTT. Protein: CASRESAEAFF.

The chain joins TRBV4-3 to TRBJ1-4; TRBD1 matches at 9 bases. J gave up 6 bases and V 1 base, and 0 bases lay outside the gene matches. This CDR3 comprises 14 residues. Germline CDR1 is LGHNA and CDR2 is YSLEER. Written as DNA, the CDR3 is TGCGCCAGCAGCCAAGGGACAGGGGATGAAAAACTGTTTTTT. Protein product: CASSQGTGDEKLFF.

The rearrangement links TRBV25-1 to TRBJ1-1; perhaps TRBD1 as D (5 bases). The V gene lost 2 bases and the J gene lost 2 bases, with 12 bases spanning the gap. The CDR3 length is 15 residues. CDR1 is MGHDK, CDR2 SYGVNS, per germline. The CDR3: CASSERGRVNTEAFF. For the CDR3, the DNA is TGTGCCAGCAGTGAACGGGGACGGGTTAACACTGAAGCTTTCTTT.

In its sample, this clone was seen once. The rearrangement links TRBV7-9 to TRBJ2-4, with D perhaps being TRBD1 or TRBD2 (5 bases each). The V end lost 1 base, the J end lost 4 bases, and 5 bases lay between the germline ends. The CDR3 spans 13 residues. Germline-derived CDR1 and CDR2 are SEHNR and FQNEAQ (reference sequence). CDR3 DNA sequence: TGTGCCAGCAGCTTAGGGGGGAAAAACATTCAGTACTTC. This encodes CASSLGGKNIQYF.

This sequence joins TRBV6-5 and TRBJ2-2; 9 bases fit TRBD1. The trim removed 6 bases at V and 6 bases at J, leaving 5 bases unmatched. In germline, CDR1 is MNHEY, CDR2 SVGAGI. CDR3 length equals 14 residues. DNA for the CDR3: TGTGCCAGCAGCTGGGGACAGGGAGCCGGGGAGCTGTTTTTT. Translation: CASSWGQGAGELFF.

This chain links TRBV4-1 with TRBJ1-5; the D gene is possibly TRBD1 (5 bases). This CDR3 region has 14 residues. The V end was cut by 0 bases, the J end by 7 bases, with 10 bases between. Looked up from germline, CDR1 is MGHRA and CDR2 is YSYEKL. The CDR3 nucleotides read TGCGCCAGCAGCCAAGAGCAGGGAGGCCAGCCCCAGCATTTT. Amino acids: CASSQEQGGQPQHF.

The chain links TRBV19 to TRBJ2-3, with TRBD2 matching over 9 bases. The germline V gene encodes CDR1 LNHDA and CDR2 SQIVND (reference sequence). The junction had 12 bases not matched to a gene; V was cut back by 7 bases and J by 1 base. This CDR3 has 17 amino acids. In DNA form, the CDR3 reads TGTGCCAGTAAACTATCTTCTTCTAGCGGGGGCACAGATACGCAGTATTTT. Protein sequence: CASKLSSSSGGTDTQYF.

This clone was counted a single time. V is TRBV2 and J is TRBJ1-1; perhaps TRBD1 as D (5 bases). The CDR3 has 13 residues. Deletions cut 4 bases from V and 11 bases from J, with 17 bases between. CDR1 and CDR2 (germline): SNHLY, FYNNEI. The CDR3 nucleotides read TGTGCCAGCAGTGTCAGCTGGCAGGGAGAGGCTTTCTTT. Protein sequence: CASSVSWQGEAFF.

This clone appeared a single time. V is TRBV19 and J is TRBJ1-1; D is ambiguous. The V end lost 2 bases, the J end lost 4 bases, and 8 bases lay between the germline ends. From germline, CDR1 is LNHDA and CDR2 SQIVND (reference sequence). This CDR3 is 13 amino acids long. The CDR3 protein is CASSIFDGTEAFF. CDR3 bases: TGTGCCAGTAGTATATTCGACGGCACTGAAGCTTTCTTT. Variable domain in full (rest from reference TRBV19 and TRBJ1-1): DGGITQSPKYLFRKEGQNVTLSCEQNLNHDAMYWYRQDPGQGLRLIYYSQIVNDFQKGDIAEGYSVSREKKESFPLTVTSAQKNPTAFYLCASSIFDGTEAFFGQGTRLTVV.

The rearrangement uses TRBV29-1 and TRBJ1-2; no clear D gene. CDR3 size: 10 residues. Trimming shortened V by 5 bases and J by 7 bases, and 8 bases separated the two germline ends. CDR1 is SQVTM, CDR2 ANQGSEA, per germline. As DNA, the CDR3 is TGCAGCGTTTTTCAGTCTGGCTACACCTTC. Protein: CSVFQSGYTF.

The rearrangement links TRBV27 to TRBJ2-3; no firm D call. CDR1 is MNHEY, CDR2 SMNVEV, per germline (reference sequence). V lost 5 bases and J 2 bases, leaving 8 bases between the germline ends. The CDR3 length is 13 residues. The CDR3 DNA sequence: TGTGCCAGCAGTGAGGCCCTCACAGATACGCAGTATTTT. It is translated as CASSEALTDTQYF.

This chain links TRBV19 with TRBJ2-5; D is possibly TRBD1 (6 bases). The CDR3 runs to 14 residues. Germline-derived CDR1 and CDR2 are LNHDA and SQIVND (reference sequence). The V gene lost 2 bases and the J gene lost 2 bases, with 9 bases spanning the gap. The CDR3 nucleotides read TGTGCCAGTAGTATATGGGGGCCTCAAGAGACCCAGTACTTC. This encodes CASSIWGPQETQYF.

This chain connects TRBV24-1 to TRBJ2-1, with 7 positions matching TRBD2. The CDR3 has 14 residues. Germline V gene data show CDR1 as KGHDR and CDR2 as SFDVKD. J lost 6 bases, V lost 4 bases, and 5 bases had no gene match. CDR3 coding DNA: TGTGCCACCAGTGAGGCTAGCGGCCCCAATGAGCAGTTCTTC. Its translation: CATSEASGPNEQFF.

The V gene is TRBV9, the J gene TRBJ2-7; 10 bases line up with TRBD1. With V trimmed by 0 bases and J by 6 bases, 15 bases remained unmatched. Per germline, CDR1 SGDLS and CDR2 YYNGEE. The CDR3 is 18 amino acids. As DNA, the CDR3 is TGTGCCAGCAGCGTAGTAACTATTACGGGACAGGGGACGTCCGAGCAGTACTTC. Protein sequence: CASSVVTITGQGTSEQYF. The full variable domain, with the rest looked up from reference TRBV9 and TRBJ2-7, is DSGVTQTPKHLITATGQRVTLRCSPRSGDLSVYWYQQSLDQGLQFLIQYYNGEERAKGNILERFSAQQFPDLHSELNLSSLELGDSALYFCASSVVTITGQGTSEQYFGPGTRLTVT.